A selection of T cell receptor beta chains follows, all from one sample in a study of shared clonotypes between healthy human individuals. TCRdb's table, derived via immunoSEQ multiplex PCR, lists solely in-frame clones and lacks some. This table holds about 2.3 million clones, 85% to 95% found once. The sequencing input was naive CD4+ T cells from PBMCs. Receptors originate from a young man in good health. Some clones in this sample may be carry-over from other donors' samples. Both conserved end residues are part of each CDR3. The D gene is left open where the match is weak. Size tells how often a clone was seen (once, few, many) or the class of an expanded clone, and some rows leave it out.

d_call j_call v_call clone_size cdr3_nt cdr3_aa
TRBD2 TRBJ2-3 TRBV19 NA TGTGCCAGTAGGCGCGGGAGGGCCGTTTTGAGTTCCTCAGATACGCAGTATTTT CASRRGRAVLSSSDTQYF
NA TRBJ2-3 TRBV18 NA TGTGCCAGCTCACCCCAGCCCGGCACAGATACGCAGTATTTT CASSPQPGTDTQYF
NA TRBJ1-2 TRBV28 NA TGTGCCAGCAGTTCCCCCTCCGTATCGGGGGTCTATGGCTACACCTTC CASSSPSVSGVYGYTF
NA TRBJ2-7 TRBV30 NA TGTGCCGGGACCGGGGACGGGCACCGCGGACAGTACTTC CAGTGDGHRGQYF
NA TRBJ1-2 TRBV7-6 NA TGTGCCAGCAGTTCGGAGGTTGGAAGCTATGGCTACACCTTC CASSSEVGSYGYTF
NA TRBJ1-1 TRBV6-5 few TGTGCCAGCAAGAAGGGGAACACTGAAGCTTTCTTT CASKKGNTEAFF
TRBD2 TRBJ2-5 TRBV27 NA TGTGCCAGCAGGCTCTTAAGCGGGAGGTTTACGGAGACCCAGTACTTC CASRLLSGRFTETQYF
TRBD2 TRBJ2-1 TRBV5-6 NA TGTGCCAGCAGCGGGGGGTCTAGCGGGACGACATACAATGAGCAGTTCTTC CASSGGSSGTTYNEQFF
TRBD2 TRBJ2-3 TRBV9 once TGTGCCAGCAGCGTAAAAGCGGGAGGATACACAGATACGCAGTATTTT CASSVKAGGYTDTQYF
NA TRBJ2-7 TRBV6-1 NA TGTGCCAGCAGCGTAGAAAGGGGTGCCTACGAGCAGTACTTC CASSVERGAYEQYF